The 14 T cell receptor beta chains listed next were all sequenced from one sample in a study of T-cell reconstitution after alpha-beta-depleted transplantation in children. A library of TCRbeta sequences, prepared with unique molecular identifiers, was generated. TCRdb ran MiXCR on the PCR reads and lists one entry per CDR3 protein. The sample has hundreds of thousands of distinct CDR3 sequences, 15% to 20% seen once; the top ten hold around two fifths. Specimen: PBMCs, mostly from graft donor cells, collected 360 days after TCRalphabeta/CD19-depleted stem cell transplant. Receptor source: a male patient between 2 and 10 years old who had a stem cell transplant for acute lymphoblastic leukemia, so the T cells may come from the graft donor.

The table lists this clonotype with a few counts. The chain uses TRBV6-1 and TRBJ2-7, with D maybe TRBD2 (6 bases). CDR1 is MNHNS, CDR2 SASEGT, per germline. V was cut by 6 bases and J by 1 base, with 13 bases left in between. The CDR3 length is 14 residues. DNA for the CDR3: TGTGCCAGCAGCCCACTGACTAGATCCTACGAGCAGTACTTC. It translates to CASSPLTRSYEQYF.

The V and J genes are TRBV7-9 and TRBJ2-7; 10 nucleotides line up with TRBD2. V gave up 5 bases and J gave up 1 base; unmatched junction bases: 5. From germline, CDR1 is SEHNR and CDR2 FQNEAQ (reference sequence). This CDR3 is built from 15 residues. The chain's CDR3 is CASSVPSGRSYEQYF. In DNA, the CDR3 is TGTGCCAGCAGCGTCCCTAGCGGGAGATCCTACGAGCAGTACTTC.

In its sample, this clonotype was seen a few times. CDR3 coding DNA: TGTGCCAGCAGGAAAGGACTAGCGGGACCCTACGAGCAGTACTTC. This translates into CASRKGLAGPYEQYF. The chain is built from TRBV12-3 or TRBV12-4 and TRBJ2-7, with 12 bases fitting TRBD2. Trimming took 6 bases from V and 2 from J; bases not matched to a gene: 5. The CDR3 runs to 15 residues.

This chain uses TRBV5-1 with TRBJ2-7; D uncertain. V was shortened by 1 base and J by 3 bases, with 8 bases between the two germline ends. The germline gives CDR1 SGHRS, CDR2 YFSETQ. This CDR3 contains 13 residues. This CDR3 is CASSLPADYEQYF. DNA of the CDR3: TGCGCCAGCAGCTTGCCTGCGGACTACGAGCAGTACTTC.

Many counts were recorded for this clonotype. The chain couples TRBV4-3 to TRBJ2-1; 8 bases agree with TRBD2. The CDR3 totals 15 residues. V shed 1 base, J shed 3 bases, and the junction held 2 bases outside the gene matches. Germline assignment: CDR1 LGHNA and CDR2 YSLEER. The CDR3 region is CASSQATSDYNEQFF. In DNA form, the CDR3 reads TGCGCCAGCAGCCAAGCGACTAGCGACTACAATGAGCAGTTCTTC.

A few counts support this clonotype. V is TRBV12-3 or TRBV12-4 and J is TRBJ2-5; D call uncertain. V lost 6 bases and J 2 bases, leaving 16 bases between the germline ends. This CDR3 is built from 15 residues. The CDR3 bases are TGTGCCAGCAGCAATGACGGACGGCCTCAAGAGACCCAGTACTTC. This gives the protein CASSNDGRPQETQYF.

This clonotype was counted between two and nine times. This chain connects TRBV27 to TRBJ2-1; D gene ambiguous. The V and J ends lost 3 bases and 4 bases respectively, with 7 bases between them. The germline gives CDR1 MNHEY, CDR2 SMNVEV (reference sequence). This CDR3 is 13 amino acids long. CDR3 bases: TGTGCCAGCAGTTTTGCCTTTTACAATGAGCAGTTCTTC. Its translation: CASSFAFYNEQFF.

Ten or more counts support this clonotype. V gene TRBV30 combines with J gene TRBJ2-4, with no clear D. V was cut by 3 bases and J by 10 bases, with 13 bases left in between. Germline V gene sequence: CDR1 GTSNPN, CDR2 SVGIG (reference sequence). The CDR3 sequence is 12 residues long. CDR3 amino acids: CAWSREGSIQYF. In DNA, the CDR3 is TGTGCCTGGAGCCGAGAAGGGTCAATTCAGTACTTC.

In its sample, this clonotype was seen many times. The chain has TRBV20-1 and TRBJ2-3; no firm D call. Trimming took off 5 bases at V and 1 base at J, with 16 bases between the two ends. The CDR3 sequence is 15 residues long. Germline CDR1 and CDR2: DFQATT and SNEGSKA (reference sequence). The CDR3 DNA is TGCAGTGCTCCGGATATTAATAAGGGCACAGATACGCAGTATTTT. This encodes CSAPDINKGTDTQYF.

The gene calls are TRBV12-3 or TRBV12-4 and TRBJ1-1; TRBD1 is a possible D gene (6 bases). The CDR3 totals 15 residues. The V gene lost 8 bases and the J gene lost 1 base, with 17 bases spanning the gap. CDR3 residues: CASGTLGTPNTEAFF. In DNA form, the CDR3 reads TGTGCCAGCGGCACATTGGGGACACCGAACACTGAAGCTTTCTTT.

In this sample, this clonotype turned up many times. CDR3 DNA: TGCAGTGCCTTCGGGGCCGACAGGGTCACCTACAATGAGCAGTTCTTC. Amino acid sequence: CSAFGADRVTYNEQFF. The chain uses TRBV20-1 and TRBJ2-1; 7 nucleotides match TRBD1. Per the germline V gene, CDR1 is DFQATT and CDR2 is SNEGSKA (reference sequence). The CDR3 length is 16 residues. The junction had 13 bases not matched to a gene; V was cut back by 6 bases and J by 2 bases.

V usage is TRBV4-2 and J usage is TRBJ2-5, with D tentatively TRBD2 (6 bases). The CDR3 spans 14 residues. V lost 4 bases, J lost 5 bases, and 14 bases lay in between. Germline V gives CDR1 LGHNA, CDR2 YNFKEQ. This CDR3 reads CASSPGGREETQYF. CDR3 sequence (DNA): TGTGCCAGCAGCCCGGGCGGCCGGGAGGAGACCCAGTACTTC.

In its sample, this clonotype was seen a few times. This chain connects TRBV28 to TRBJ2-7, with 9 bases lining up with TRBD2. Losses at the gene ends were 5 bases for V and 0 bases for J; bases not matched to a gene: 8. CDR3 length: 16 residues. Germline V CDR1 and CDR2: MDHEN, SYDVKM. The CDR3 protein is CASSPGGLASSYEQYF. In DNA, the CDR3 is TGTGCCAGCAGTCCAGGGGGACTAGCAAGCTCCTACGAGCAGTACTTC.

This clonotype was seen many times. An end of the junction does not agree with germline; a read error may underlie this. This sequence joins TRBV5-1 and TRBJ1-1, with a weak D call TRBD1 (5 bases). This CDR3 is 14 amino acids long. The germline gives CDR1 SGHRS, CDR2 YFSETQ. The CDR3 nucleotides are TGTGCCAGCAGCTTGGATCGTGGGGGGACTGAAGCTTTCTTT. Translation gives CASSLDRGGTEAFF.